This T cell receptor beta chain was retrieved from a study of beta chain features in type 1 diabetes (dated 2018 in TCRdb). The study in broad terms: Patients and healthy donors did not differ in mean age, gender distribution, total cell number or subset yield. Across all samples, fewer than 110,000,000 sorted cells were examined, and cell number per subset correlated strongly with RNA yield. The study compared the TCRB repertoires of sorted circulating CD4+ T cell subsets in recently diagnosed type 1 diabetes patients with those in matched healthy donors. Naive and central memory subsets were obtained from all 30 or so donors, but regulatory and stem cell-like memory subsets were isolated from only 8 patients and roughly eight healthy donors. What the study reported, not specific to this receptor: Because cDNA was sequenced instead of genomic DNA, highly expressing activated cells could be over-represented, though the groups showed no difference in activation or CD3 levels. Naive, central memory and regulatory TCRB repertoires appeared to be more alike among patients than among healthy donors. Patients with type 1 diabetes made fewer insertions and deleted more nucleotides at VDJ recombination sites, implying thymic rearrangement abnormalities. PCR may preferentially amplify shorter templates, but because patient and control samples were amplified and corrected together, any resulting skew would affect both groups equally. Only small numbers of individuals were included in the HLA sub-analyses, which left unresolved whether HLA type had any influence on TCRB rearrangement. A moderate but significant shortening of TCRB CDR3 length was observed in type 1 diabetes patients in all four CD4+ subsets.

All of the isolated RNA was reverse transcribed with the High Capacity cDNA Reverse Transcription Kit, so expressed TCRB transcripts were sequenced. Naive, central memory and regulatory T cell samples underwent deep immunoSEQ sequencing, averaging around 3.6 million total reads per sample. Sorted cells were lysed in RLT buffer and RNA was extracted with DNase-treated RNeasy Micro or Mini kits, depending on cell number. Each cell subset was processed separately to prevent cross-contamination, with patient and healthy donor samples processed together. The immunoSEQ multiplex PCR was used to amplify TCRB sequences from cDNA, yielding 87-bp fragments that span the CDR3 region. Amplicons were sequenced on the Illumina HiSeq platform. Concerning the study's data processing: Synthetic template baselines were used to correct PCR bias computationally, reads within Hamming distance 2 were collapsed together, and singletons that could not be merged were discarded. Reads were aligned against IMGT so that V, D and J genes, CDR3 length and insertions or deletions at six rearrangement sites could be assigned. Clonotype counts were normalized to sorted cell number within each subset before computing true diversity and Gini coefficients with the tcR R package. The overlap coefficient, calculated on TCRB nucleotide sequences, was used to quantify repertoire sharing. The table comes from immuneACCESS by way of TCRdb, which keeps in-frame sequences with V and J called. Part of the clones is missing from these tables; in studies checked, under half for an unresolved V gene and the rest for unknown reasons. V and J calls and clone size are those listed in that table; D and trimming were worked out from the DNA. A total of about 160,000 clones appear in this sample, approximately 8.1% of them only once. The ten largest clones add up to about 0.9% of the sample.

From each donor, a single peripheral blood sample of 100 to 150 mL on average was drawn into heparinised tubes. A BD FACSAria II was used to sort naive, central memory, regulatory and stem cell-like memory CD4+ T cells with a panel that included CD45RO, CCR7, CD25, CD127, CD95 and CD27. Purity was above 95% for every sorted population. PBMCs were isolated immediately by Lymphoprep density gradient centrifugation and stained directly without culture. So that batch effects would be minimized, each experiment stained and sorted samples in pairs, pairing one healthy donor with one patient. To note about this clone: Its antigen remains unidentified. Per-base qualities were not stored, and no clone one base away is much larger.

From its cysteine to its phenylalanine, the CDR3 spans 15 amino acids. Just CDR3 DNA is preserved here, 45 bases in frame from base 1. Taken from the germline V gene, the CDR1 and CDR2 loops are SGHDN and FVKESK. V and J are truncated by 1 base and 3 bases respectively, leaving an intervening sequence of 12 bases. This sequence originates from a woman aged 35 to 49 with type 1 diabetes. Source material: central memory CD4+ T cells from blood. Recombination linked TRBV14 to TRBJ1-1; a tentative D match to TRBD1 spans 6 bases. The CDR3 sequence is CASSQVGGGDTEAFF. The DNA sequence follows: TGTGCCAGCAGCCAAGTAGGGGGTGGGGACACTGAAGCTTTCTTT.